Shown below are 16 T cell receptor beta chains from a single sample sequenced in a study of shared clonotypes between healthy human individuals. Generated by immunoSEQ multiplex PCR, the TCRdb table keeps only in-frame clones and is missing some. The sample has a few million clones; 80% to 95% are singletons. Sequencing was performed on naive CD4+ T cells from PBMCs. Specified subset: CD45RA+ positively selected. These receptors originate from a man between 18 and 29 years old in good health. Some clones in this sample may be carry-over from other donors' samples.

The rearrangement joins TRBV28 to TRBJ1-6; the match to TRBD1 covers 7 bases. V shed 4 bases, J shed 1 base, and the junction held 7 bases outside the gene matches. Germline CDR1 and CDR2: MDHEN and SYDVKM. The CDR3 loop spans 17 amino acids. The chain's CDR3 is CASSSGQVFSYNSPLHF. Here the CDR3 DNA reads TGTGCCAGCAGTTCAGGACAGGTTTTTTCCTATAATTCACCCCTCCACTTT.

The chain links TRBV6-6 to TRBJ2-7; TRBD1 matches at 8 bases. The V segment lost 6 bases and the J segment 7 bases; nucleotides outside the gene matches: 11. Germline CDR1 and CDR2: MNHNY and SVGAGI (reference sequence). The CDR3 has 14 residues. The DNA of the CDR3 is TGTGCCAGCAGCACCACCCAGGGGGCGGGGGAGCAGTACTTC. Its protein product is CASSTTQGAGEQYF.

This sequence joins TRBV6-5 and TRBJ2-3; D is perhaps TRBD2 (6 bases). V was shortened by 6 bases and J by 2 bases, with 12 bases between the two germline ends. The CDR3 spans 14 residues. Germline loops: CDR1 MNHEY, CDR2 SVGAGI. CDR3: CASSAGSHTDTQYF. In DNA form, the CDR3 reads TGTGCCAGCAGCGCCGGGAGTCACACAGATACGCAGTATTTT.

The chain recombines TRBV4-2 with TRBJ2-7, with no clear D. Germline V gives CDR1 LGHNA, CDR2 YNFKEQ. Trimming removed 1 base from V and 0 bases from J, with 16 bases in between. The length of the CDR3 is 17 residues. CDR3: CASSQVLAGSSSYEQYF. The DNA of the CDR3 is TGTGCCAGCAGCCAAGTCTTAGCCGGATCCAGCTCCTACGAGCAGTACTTC.

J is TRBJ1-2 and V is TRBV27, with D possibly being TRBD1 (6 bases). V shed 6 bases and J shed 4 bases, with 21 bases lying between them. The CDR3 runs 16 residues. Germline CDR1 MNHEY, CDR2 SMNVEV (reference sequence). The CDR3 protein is CASSPAPRGAIYGYTF. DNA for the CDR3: TGTGCCAGCAGCCCCGCACCGAGGGGGGCGATCTATGGCTACACCTTC.

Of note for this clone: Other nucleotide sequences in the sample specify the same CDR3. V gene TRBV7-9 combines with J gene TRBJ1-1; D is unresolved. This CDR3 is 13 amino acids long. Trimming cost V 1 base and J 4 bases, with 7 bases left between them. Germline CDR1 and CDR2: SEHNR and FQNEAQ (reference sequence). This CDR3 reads CASSLGGGTEAFF. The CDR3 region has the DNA TGTGCCAGCAGCTTAGGAGGCGGCACTGAAGCTTTCTTT.

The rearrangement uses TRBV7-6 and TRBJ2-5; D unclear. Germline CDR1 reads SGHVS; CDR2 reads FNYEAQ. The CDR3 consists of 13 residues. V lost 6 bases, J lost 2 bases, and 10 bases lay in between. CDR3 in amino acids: CASRPTRQETQYF. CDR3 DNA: TGTGCCAGCAGGCCAACCCGGCAAGAGACCCAGTACTTC.

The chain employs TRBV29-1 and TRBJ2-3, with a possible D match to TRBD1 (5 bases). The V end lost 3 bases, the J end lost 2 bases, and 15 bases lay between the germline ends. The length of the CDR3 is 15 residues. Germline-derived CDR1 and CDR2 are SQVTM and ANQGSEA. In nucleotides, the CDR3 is TGCAGCGTTGACGAGGCAGGGCGGAACACAGATACGCAGTATTTT. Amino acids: CSVDEAGRNTDTQYF.

CDR3 amino acids: CASSGDRGGVGYTF. CDR3 sequence (DNA): TGTGCCAGCAGCGGGGACAGGGGAGGTGTCGGCTACACCTTC. This chain connects TRBV9 to TRBJ1-2, with 10 bases lining up with TRBD1. Germline V gives CDR1 SGDLS, CDR2 YYNGEE. The J segment lost 8 bases and the V segment lost 3 bases, leaving 7 bases of the junction unmatched. The CDR3 extends over 14 amino acids.

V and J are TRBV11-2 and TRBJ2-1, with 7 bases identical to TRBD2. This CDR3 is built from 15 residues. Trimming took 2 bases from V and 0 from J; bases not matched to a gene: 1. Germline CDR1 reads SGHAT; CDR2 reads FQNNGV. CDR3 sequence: CASSLRLASYNEQFF. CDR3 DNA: TGTGCCAGCAGCTTAAGACTAGCCTCCTACAATGAGCAGTTCTTC.

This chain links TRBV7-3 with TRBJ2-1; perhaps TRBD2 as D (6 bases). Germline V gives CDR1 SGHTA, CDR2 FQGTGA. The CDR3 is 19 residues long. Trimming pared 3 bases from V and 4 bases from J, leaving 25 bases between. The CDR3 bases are TGTGCCAGCAGCTTGCCGTTTTTGGGAGCGGGCTCTATTTACAATGAGCAGTTCTTC. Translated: CASSLPFLGAGSIYNEQFF.

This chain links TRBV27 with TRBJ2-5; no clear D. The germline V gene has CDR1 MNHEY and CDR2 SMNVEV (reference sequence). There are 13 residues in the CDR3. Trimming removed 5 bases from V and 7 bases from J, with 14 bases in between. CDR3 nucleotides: TGTGCCAGCAGTCGCGACGCTGTGGGGACCCAGTACTTC. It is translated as CASSRDAVGTQYF.

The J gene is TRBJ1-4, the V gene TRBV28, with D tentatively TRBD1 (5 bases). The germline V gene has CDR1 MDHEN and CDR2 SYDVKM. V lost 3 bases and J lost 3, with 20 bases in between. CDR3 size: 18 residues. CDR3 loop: CASSLGLVGDRANEKLFF. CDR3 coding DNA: TGTGCCAGCAGTTTGGGGCTTGTAGGGGATAGGGCTAATGAAAAACTGTTTTTT.

CDR3 nucleotide sequence: TGTGCCAGTAGTATCGGGGGGCAGAACACCGGGGAGCTGTTTTTT. Residues: CASSIGGQNTGELFF. This chain links TRBV19 with TRBJ2-2; TRBD2 is a possible D gene (7 bases). Germline values: CDR1 LNHDA, CDR2 SQIVND (reference sequence). CDR3 length: 15 residues. V gave up 3 bases and J gave up 1 base, with 9 bases separating them.

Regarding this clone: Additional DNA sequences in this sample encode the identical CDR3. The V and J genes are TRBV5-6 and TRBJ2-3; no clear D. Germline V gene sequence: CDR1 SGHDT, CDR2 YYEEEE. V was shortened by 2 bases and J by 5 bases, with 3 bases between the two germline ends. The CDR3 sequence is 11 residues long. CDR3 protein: CASSFGDTQYF. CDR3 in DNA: TGTGCCAGCAGCTTCGGAGATACGCAGTATTTT.

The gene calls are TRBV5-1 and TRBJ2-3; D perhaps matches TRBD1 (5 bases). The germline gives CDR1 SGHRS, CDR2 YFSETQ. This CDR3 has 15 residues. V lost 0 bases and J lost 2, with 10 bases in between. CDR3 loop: CASSLGQLYTDTQYF. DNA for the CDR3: TGCGCCAGCAGCTTGGGACAGCTCTACACAGATACGCAGTATTTT.